What follows are 6 T cell receptor beta chains derived from one specimen sequenced in a study of Ad26.COV2.S vaccination and SARS-CoV-2 variants. The assay was immunoSEQ multiplex PCR, and TCRdb's table has in-frame clones only and misses some. The sample lists about 350,000 clones; about 85% were seen once. As to treatment: 15 to 20 received Ad26.COV2.S at low or high dose, single or two shots; roughly five received placebo; per-sample allocation not given. Samples were taken on day 63 after the first vaccine or placebo injection. Sample: peripheral blood, taken in a trial of Ad26.COV2.S vaccine versus placebo. Receptors originate from a person aged 18-60 years who received the Ad26.COV2.S COVID-19 vaccine or a placebo.

In nucleotides, the CDR3 is TGCGCCAGCAGCCAAGACAGGGGCATCTACAATGAGCAGTTCTTC. Translating it yields CASSQDRGIYNEQFF. The chain combines TRBV4-3 with TRBJ2-1; D is perhaps TRBD1 (6 bases). CDR1 is LGHNA and CDR2 is YSLEER in the germline V gene. The CDR3 length is 15 residues. With 0 bases removed from V and 3 bases from J, the gap between germline ends came to 9 bases.

The sample holds one count of this clone. The chain employs TRBV5-4 and TRBJ2-5, with D unresolved. CDR1 is SGHNT, CDR2 YYREEE, per germline (reference sequence). The CDR3 runs to 14 residues. Trimming left V 10 bases short and J 1 base short, with 17 bases between. The CDR3 loop is CAGSVGLTQETQYF. CDR3 coding DNA: TGTGCCGGCTCAGTAGGGCTGACCCAAGAGACCCAGTACTTC.

This clone was seen a single time. This sequence joins TRBV27 and TRBJ2-1, with D hard to call. CDR1 and CDR2 from the germline V gene are MNHEY and SMNVEV (reference sequence). V was pared by 4 bases and J by 9 bases, with 10 bases between. This CDR3 is built from 12 residues. The CDR3 sequence is CASSSSGIEQFF. For the CDR3, the DNA is TGTGCCAGCAGTTCCTCCGGTATTGAGCAGTTCTTC.

The chain links TRBV7-2 to TRBJ2-3; 9 bases are shared with TRBD2. Germline V gives CDR1 SGHTA, CDR2 FQGNSA. J was trimmed by 4 bases and V by 3 bases; bases with no gene match: 11. The CDR3 totals 17 residues. The CDR3 DNA reads as TGTGCCAGCAGCTTCGGGATACCGGGACTAGCTTCAGATACGCAGTATTTT. Protein: CASSFGIPGLASDTQYF.

The chain employs TRBV7-2 and TRBJ1-4, with D perhaps matching TRBD1 (6 bases). This CDR3 has 14 amino acids. The germline V gene has CDR1 SGHTA and CDR2 FQGNSA. V lost 3 bases and J 4 bases, leaving 9 bases between the germline ends. The CDR3 loop is CASSFGQSNEKLFF. The CDR3 nucleotides are TGTGCCAGCAGCTTTGGACAGAGTAATGAAAAACTGTTTTTT.

This rearrangement joins TRBV10-3 to TRBJ2-5, with D perhaps being TRBD1 or TRBD2 (6 bases each). This CDR3 contains 12 residues. The V gene's germline CDR1 is ENHRY and CDR2 SYGVKD. V was pared by 9 bases and J by 2 bases, with 10 bases between. DNA of the CDR3: TGTGCCATAGGGGGGCAGCAAGAGACCCAGTACTTC. This translates into CAIGGQQETQYF.